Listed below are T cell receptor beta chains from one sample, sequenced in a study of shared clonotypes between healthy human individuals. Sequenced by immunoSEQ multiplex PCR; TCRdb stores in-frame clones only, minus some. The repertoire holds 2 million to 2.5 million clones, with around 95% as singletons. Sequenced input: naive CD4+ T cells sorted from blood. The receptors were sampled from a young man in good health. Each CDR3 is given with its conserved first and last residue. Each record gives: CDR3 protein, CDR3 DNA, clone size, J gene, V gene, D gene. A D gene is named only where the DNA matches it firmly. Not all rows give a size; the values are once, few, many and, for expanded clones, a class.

CASSLTGESGNTIYF | TGTGCCAGCAGCTTGACAGGGGAATCTGGAAACACCATATATTTT | NA | TRBJ1-3 | TRBV7-9 | TRBD1
CASSAGGGYTFYEQYF | TGTGCCAGCAGCGCTGGCGGGGGTTATACCTTCTACGAGCAGTACTTC | NA | TRBJ2-7 | TRBV2 | TRBD2
CASSYSRKISNYGYTF | TGTGCCAGCAGTTACTCTCGGAAGATATCTAACTATGGCTACACCTTC | NA | TRBJ1-2 | TRBV6-5 | NA
CASSLQGRTGNTIYF | TGTGCCAGCAGCTTACAGGGGCGAACTGGAAACACCATATATTTT | NA | TRBJ1-3 | TRBV7-8 | NA
CSVGLGTDTQYF | TGCAGCGTCGGACTAGGCACAGATACGCAGTATTTT | NA | TRBJ2-3 | TRBV29-1 | TRBD2
CASRRPKTDTQCF | TGTGCCAGCAGACGGCCCAAGACAGATACGCAGTGTTTT | NA | TRBJ2-3 | TRBV27 | NA
CASSIFAGNTIYF | TGTGCCAGTTCAATTTTCGCAGGAAACACCATATATTTT | NA | TRBJ1-3 | TRBV2 | NA
CASSVSPGLTEAFF | TGTGCCAGCAGCGTGAGCCCGGGGCTCACTGAAGCTTTCTTT | NA | TRBJ1-1 | TRBV9 | NA
CAGSPWTGHNEQFF | TGTGCCGGGAGTCCTTGGACAGGCCACAATGAGCAGTTCTTC | NA | TRBJ2-1 | TRBV30 | TRBD1
CASSPGQADQPQHF | TGTGCCAGCAGTCCCGGACAGGCGGATCAGCCCCAGCATTTT | NA | TRBJ1-5 | TRBV9 | TRBD1
CASSRTGGELFF | TGTGCCAGCAGTCGGACGGGCGGGGAGCTGTTTTTT | NA | TRBJ2-2 | TRBV6-5 | NA
CASSPTTNTGELFF | TGCGCCAGCAGCCCCACGACGAACACCGGGGAGCTGTTTTTT | NA | TRBJ2-2 | TRBV10-1 | NA
CASRGQGANQPQHF | TGTGCCAGCAGGGGACAGGGGGCAAACCAGCCCCAGCATTTT | NA | TRBJ1-5 | TRBV7-2 | TRBD1
CASGTTQNTEAFF | TGCGCCAGTGGAACTACCCAGAACACTGAAGCTTTCTTT | NA | TRBJ1-1 | TRBV5-1 | NA
CSVQGQGSQTQYF | TGCAGCGTTCAGGGACAGGGGAGCCAGACCCAGTACTTC | NA | TRBJ2-5 | TRBV29-1 | TRBD1
CASSRSRGTGDSYEQYF | TGTGCCAGCAGCCGAAGTAGGGGGACAGGCGACTCCTACGAGCAGTACTTC | NA | TRBJ2-7 | TRBV11-2 | TRBD1
CASSFLSGQGTDTQYF | TGTGCCAGCAGCTTCTTATCGGGACAGGGGACAGATACGCAGTATTTT | NA | TRBJ2-3 | TRBV7-9 | TRBD1
CASSQAGFNQPQHF | TGCGCCAGCAGCCAAGCAGGGTTCAATCAGCCCCAGCATTTT | NA | TRBJ1-5 | TRBV4-1 | NA
CASSLLGQGADTQYF | TGCGCCAGCAGCCTTTTGGGACAGGGGGCAGATACGCAGTATTTT | NA | TRBJ2-3 | TRBV5-1 | TRBD1
CASSVDRRIYEQYF | TGTGCCAGCAGCGTCGACAGGAGGATTTACGAGCAGTACTTC | NA | TRBJ2-7 | TRBV5-4 | NA
CASSSPDLSFYGYTF | TGTGCCAGCAGCAGCCCGGACTTATCTTTCTATGGCTACACCTTC | NA | TRBJ1-2 | TRBV7-8 | NA
CASTRGGWNSPLHF | TGTGCCAGCACTCGGGGGGGCTGGAATTCACCCCTCCACTTT | NA | TRBJ1-6 | TRBV6-6 | NA
CAISASGQGAGDTQYF | TGTGCCATCAGTGCATCAGGACAGGGGGCCGGAGATACGCAGTATTTT | once | TRBJ2-3 | TRBV10-3 | TRBD1
CASSPTGRVETQYF | TGTGCCAGCAGCCCAACTGGCAGGGTGGAGACCCAGTACTTC | NA | TRBJ2-5 | TRBV7-2 | NA
CASSLTVSYEQYF | TGTGCCAGCAGTTTGACGGTCTCCTACGAGCAGTACTTC | NA | TRBJ2-7 | TRBV6-1 | NA
CASSFWGYASTDTQYF | TGTGCCAGCAGCTTCTGGGGCTACGCCAGCACAGATACGCAGTATTTT | NA | TRBJ2-3 | TRBV7-2 | NA
CASSLAPSYEQYF | TGTGCCAGCAGCTTGGCTCCCTCCTACGAGCAGTACTTC | NA | TRBJ2-7 | TRBV5-6 | NA
CASSYSWTGVSEAFF | TGTGCCAGCAGTTACTCGTGGACAGGGGTCTCTGAAGCTTTCTTT | NA | TRBJ1-1 | TRBV6-5 | TRBD1
CASSERGLAKNIQYF | TGTGCCAGCAGTGAGCGGGGGTTAGCCAAAAACATTCAGTACTTC | NA | TRBJ2-4 | TRBV6-1 | TRBD2
CASSSYTEQYF | TGTGCCAGCAGTTCATATACCGAGCAGTACTTC | NA | TRBJ2-7 | TRBV28 | NA
CASSQDSYGYTF | TGCGCCAGCAGTCAGGACAGCTATGGCTACACCTTC | NA | TRBJ1-2 | TRBV10-1 | NA
CAWNPVAGEQYF | TGTGCCTGGAACCCAGTCGCGGGCGAGCAGTACTTC | NA | TRBJ2-7 | TRBV30 | NA
CASTPLRVRRKPNSEAFF | TGTGCCAGCACCCCTCTTAGGGTCCGTCGGAAACCCAACTCTGAAGCTTTCTTT | NA | TRBJ1-1 | TRBV2 | NA
CAISPGQTAYEQYF | TGTGCCATCAGCCCGGGACAGACCGCCTACGAGCAGTACTTC | once | TRBJ2-7 | TRBV10-3 | TRBD1
CASSVEGKRGLAKNIQYF | TGTGCCAGCAGCGTAGAGGGGAAGAGGGGACTAGCCAAAAACATTCAGTACTTC | NA | TRBJ2-4 | TRBV9 | NA
CASSLERGTDTQYF | TGCGCCAGCAGCCTAGAGAGGGGCACAGATACGCAGTATTTT | once | TRBJ2-3 | TRBV5-1 | NA
CASGTAPMNTEAFF | TGTGCCAGCGGGACAGCCCCGATGAACACTGAAGCTTTCTTT | NA | TRBJ1-1 | TRBV6-6 | TRBD1
CASSDRGRTDTQYF | TGTGCCAGCAGCGACAGGGGCCGCACAGATACGCAGTATTTT | NA | TRBJ2-3 | TRBV6-6 | TRBD1
CASSYQLNTEAFF | TGTGCCAGCAGTTACCAACTGAACACTGAAGCTTTCTTT | NA | TRBJ1-1 | TRBV6-5 | NA
CASSVPDRGQETQYF | TGCGCCAGCAGCGTGCCCGATAGGGGCCAAGAGACCCAGTACTTC | NA | TRBJ2-5 | TRBV5-1 | NA
CASSLGRTGNQPQHF | TGTGCCAGCAGCTTAGGGAGGACAGGCAATCAGCCCCAGCATTTT | once | TRBJ1-5 | TRBV7-2 | NA
CASRTASNQPQHF | TGTGCCAGCAGGACAGCGAGCAATCAGCCCCAGCATTTT | NA | TRBJ1-5 | TRBV2 | NA
CASRSTLGHSYEQYF | TGTGCCAGCAGATCCACCCTCGGACACAGCTACGAGCAGTACTTC | NA | TRBJ2-7 | TRBV27 | NA
CASSPTRDHGEQFF | TGTGCCAGCTCACCCACCCGGGACCATGGTGAGCAGTTCTTC | NA | TRBJ2-1 | TRBV18 | NA
CASSSGLGTDTQYF | TGTGCCAGCAGCTCGGGACTGGGAACAGATACGCAGTATTTT | NA | TRBJ2-3 | TRBV7-3 | NA